This TCR beta chain was captured by sequencing in a study of identical twins. In germline, CDR1 is SQVTM, CDR2 ANQGSEA. V gave up 8 bases and J gave up 0 bases, with 9 bases separating them. The CDR3 has 12 amino acids. On this clonotype: Its antigen is undetermined.

Study-level findings and limits: Conclusions were drawn cross-sectionally by statistical analysis, without following the same donors. The study found weaker excess twin sharing in beta out-of-frame sequences. It was possible that invariant MAIT and iNKT cells partly confounded the zero-insertion analyses. There were fewer insertions in abundant cord blood beta clonotypes, but memory repertoires showed no such pattern.

MiXCR was run by TCRdb on the 5' RACE reads, yielding one entry per CDR3 protein. The table includes about 460,000 distinct CDR3 sequences, approximately 15% detected once. These data were likewise used in another study, on yellow fever vaccine responses in identical twins.

The chain links TRBV29-1 to TRBJ2-3, with D perhaps matching TRBD2 (6 bases). Sequencing was performed on CD4+ T cells sorted from blood. The TCR comes from a woman aged 18-29 years in good health. The CDR3 spells CSISGSTDTQYF. The CDR3 DNA reads TGCAGCATTAGCGGAAGCACAGATACGCAGTATTTT.